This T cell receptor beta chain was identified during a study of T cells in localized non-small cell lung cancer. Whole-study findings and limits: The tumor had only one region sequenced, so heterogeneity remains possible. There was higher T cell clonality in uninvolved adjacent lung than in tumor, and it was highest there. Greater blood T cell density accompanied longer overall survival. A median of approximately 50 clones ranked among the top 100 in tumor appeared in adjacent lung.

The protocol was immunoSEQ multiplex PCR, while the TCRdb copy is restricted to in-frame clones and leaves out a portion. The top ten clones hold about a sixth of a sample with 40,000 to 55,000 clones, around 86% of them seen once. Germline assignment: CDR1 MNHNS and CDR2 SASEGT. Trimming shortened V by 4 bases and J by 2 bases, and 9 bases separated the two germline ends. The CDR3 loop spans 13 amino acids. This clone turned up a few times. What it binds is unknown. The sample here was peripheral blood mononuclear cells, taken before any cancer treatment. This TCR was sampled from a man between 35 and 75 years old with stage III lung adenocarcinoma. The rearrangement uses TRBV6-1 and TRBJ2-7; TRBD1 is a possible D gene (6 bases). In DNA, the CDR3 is TGTGCCAGCAGTGTTACAGGGACCTACGAGCAGTACTTC. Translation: CASSVTGTYEQYF.